The subject of this entry is one T cell receptor beta chain. The antigen is undetermined. The data originate from a study of blood T cells in healthy people across ages. A second roughly 6 to 11 cycle PCR used barcoded and J-beta primers. A minimum of 2.5 million CDR3-containing paired-end reads was obtained for each sample. TCRdb recomputed calls from the 5' RACE reads with MiXCR, one row per CDR3 protein. The data contain about 900,000 distinct CDR3 sequences, 55% to 65% of them singletons. The CDR3 sequence is 13 residues long. J gave up 11 bases and V 2 bases, and 7 bases lay outside the gene matches. Notes on the study in general: More naive CD4+ cells and higher diversity were found in long-lived than in aged donors.

This receptor was obtained from a young man in good health. The sample comprised blood. This sequence joins TRBV12-3 or TRBV12-4 and TRBJ2-5; 8 nucleotides match TRBD2. DNA for the CDR3: TGTGCCAGCAGTTTACGGGGGGGCAATGAGCAGTACTTC. It is translated as CASSLRGGNEQYF.